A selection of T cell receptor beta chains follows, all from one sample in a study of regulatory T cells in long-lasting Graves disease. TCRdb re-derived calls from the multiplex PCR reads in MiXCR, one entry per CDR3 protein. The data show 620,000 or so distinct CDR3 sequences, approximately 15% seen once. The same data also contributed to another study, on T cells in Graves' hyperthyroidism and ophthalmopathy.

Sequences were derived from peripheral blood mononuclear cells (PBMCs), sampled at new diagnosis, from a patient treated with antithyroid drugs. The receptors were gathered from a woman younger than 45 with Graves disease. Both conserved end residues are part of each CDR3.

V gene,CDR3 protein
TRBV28,CASSSGTPATGELFF
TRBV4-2,CASSPGIYNTGELFF
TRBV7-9,CASTEQEGTASYEQYF
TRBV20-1,CSASQQSYEQYF
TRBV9,CASSPPGGYGYTF
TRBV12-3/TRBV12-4,CASSSWGSSYEQYF
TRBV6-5,CASSYSSAPNTGELFF
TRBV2,CASSVTWDQPQHF
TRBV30,CAWSLGQGLGYTF
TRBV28,CASRRTGLFGYTF
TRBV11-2,CASSGWREQYNEQFF
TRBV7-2,CASTPEALVKTQYF
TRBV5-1,CASMGQATYGYTF
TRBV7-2,CASSLQTGTNEKLFF
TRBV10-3,CAISAGGPGEQFF
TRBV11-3,CASSSRTSGSTDTQYF
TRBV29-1,CSVAGGPYNEQFF
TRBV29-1,CSTWEREQPYEQYF
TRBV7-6,CASSATGSGANVLTF
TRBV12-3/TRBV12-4,CASSRKGQGVDEQFF
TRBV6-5,CASSYLGGNQPQHF
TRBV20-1,CSASQGDLTDTQYF
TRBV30,CAWSHDSRANTEAFF
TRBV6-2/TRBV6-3,CASSQSGRAPPLYF
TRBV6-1,CASVKGLGETQYF
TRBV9,CASSVASGSYTGELFF
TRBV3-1,CASSLSNRGSGSSSYEQYF
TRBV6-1,CASGSIGEQFF
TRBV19,CASSIDRATQYF
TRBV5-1,CASPFDRVGQPQHF
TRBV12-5,CASAQPEDSKGYGYTF
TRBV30,CAWTPRGRDTDTQYF
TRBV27,CASSYQSRGMQFF
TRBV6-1,CASTTSLAGGTGELFF
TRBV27,CASSSSGSYSGANVLTF
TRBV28,CASSRIDRLNQPQHF
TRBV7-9,CASSGGLAGETQYF
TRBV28,CASSSGTVLYGYTF
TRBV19,CASSIGTGLSYEQYF
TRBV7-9,CASSVGTGSSYNSPLHF
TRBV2,CASSDLGARNTEAFF
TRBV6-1,CASTPWEGTEAFF